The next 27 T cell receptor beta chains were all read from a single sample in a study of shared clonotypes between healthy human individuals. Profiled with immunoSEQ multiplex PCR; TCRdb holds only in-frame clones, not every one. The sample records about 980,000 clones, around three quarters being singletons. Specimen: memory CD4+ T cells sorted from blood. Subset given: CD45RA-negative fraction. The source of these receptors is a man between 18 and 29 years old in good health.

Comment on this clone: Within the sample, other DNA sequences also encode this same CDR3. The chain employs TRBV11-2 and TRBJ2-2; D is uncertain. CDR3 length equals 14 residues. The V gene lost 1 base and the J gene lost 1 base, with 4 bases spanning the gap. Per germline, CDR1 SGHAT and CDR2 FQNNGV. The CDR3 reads CASSLGQNTGELFF. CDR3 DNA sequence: TGTGCCAGCAGCTTAGGGCAGAACACCGGGGAGCTGTTTTTT.

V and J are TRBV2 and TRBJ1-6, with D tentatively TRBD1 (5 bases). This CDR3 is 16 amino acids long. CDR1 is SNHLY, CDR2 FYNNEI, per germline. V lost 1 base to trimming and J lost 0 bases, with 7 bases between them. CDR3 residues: CASSEGQGSYNSPLHF. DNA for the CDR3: TGTGCCAGCAGTGAAGGGCAGGGCTCCTATAATTCACCCCTCCACTTT.

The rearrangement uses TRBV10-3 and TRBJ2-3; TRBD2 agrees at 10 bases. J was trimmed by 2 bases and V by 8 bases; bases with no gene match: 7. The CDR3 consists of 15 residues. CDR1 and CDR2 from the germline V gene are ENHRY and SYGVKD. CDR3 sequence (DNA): TGTGCCATCTCTTCTAGCGGGAGAGACACAGATACGCAGTATTTT. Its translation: CAISSSGRDTDTQYF.

CDR3 loop: CASSALPGGETQYF. The CDR3 nucleotides are TGTGCCAGCAGCGCCCTACCGGGAGGGGAGACCCAGTACTTC. The J gene is TRBJ2-5, the V gene TRBV5-6; 8 nucleotides match TRBD2. Germline-derived CDR1 and CDR2 are SGHDT and YYEEEE. This CDR3 has 14 residues. The junction had 7 bases not matched to a gene; V was cut back by 4 bases and J by 5 bases.

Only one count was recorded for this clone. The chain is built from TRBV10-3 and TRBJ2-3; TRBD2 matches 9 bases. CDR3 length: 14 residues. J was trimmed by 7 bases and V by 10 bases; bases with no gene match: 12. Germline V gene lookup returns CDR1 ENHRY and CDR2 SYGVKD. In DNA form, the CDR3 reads TGTGCCACCGCCGTGGGACTAGCTTCGAATACGCAGTATTTT. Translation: CATAVGLASNTQYF.

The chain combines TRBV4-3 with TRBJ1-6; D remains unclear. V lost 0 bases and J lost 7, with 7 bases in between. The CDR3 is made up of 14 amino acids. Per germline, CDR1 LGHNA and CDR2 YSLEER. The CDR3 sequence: CASSQERINSPLHF. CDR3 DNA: TGCGCCAGCAGCCAAGAACGGATAAATTCACCCCTCCACTTT.

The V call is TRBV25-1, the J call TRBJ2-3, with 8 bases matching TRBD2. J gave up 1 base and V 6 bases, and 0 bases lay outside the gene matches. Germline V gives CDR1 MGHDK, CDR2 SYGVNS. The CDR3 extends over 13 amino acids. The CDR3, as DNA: TGTGCCAGCAGGCGGGAGGGCACAGATACGCAGTATTTT. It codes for CASRREGTDTQYF.

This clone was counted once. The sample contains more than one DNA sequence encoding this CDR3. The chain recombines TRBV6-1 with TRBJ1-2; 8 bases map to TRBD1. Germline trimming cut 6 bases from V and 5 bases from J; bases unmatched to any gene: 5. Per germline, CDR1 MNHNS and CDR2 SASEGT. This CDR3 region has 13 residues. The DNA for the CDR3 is TGTGCCAGCAGGACAGGGGTGGGGTATGGCTACACCTTC. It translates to CASRTGVGYGYTF.

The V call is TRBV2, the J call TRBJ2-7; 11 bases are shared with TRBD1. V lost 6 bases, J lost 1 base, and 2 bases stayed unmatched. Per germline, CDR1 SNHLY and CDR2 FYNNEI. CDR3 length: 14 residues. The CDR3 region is CASRGTGGSYEQYF. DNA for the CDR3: TGTGCCAGCAGGGGGACAGGGGGATCCTACGAGCAGTACTTC.

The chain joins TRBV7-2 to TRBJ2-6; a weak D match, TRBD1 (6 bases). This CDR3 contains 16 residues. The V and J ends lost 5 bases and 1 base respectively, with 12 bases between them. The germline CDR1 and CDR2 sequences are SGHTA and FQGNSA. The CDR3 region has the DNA TGTGCCAGCAGCGCGACAGGACAGTCTGGGGCCAACGTCCTGACTTTC. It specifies CASSATGQSGANVLTF.

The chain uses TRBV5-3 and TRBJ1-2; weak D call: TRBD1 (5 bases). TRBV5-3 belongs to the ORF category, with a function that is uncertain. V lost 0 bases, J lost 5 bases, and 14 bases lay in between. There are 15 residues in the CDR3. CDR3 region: CARSLDNPGAYGYTF. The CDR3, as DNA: TGTGCCAGAAGCTTGGATAACCCCGGGGCTTATGGCTACACCTTC.

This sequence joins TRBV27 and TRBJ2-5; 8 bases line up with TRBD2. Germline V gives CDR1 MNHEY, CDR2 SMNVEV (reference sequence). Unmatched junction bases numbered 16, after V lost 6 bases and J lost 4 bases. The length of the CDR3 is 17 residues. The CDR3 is CASRYGSGGSRGETQYF. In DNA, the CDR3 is TGTGCCAGCAGATATGGCAGCGGGGGCTCCCGGGGAGAGACCCAGTACTTC.

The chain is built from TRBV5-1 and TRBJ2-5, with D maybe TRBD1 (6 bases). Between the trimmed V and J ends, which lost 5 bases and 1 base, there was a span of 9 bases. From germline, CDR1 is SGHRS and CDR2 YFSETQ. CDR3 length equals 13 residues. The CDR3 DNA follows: TGCGCCAGCAGTACAGGGACCCAAGAGACCCAGTACTTC. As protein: CASSTGTQETQYF.

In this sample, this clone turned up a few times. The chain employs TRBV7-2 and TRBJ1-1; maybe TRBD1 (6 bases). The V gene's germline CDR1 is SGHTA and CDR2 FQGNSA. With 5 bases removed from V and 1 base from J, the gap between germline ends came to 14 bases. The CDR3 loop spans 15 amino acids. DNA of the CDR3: TGTGCCAGCAGCCCGGTCCGGGGGCGGAACACTGAAGCTTTCTTT. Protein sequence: CASSPVRGRNTEAFF.

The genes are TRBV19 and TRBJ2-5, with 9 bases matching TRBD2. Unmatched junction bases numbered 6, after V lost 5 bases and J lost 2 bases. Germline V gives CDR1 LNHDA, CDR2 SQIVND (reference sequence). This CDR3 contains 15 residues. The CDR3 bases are TGTGCCAGTAGTTCTGGGACTAGCAGACAAGAGACCCAGTACTTC. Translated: CASSSGTSRQETQYF.

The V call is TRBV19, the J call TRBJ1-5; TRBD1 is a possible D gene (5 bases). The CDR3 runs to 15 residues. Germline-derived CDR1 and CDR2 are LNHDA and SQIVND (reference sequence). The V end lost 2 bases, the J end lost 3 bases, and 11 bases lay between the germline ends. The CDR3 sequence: CASSILPRVNQPQHF. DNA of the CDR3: TGTGCCAGTAGTATACTTCCCAGGGTCAATCAGCCCCAGCATTTT.

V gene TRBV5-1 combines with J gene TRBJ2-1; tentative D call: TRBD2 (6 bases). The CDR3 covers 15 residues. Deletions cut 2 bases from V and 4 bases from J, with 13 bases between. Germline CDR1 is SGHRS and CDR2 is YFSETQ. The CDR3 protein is CASSLPRRDYNEQFF. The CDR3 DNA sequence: TGCGCCAGCAGCTTACCAAGGAGGGATTACAATGAGCAGTTCTTC.

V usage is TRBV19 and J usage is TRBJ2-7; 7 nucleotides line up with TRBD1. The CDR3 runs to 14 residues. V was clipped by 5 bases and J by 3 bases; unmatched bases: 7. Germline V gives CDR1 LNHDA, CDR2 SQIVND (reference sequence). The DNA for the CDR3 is TGTGCCAGTAGTTCAAACCGGGACAGCTACGAGCAGTACTTC. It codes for CASSSNRDSYEQYF.

CDR3 protein: CASSQVSVAGWEGPGYTF. The CDR3 nucleotides are TGTGCCAGCAGTCAAGTTTCCGTAGCAGGGTGGGAAGGACCTGGCTACACCTTC. V and J are TRBV6-1 and TRBJ1-2, with D perhaps TRBD1 (5 bases). Trimming cost V 5 bases and J 7 bases, with 29 bases left between them. Germline-derived CDR1 and CDR2 are MNHNS and SASEGT. CDR3 length equals 18 residues.

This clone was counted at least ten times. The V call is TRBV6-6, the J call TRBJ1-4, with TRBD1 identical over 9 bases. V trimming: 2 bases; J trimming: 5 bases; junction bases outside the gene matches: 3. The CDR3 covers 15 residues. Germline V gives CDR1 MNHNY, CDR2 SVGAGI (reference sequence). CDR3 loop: CASSYPGQGNEKLFF. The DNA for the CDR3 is TGTGCCAGCAGTTACCCGGGACAGGGAAATGAAAAACTGTTTTTT.

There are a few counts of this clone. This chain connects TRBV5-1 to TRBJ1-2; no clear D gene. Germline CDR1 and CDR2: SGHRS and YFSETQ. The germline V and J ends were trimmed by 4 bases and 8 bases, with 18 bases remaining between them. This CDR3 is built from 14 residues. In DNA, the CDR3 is TGCGCCAGCAGCCGCCGGCCGGGTACGGAGGGCTACACCTTC. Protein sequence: CASSRRPGTEGYTF.

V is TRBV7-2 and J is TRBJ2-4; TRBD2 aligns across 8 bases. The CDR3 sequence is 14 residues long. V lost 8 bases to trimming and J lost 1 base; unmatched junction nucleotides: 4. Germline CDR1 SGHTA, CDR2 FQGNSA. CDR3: CASAGGAAKNIQYF. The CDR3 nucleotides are TGTGCCAGCGCCGGGGGGGCGGCCAAAAACATTCAGTACTTC.

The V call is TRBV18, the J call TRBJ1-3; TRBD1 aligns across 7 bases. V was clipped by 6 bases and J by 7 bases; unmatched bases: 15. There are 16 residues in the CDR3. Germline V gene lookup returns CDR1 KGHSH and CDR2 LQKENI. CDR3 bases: TGTGCCAGCTCCAAGGAGACAGGGTTTCGAGGGAACACCATATATTTT. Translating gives CASSKETGFRGNTIYF.

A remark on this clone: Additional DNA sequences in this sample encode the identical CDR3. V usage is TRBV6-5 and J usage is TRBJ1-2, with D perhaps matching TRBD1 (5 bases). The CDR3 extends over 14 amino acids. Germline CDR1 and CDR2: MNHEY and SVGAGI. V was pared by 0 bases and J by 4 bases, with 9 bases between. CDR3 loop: CASSYSGAGYGYTF. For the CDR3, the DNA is TGTGCCAGCAGTTACTCAGGGGCCGGCTATGGCTACACCTTC.

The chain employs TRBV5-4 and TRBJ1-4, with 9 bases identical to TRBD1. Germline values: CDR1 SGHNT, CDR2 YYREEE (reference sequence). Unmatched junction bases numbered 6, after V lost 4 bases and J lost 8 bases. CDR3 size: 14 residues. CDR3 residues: CASSEQGAYEKLFF. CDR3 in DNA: TGTGCCAGCAGCGAACAGGGGGCGTACGAAAAACTGTTTTTT.

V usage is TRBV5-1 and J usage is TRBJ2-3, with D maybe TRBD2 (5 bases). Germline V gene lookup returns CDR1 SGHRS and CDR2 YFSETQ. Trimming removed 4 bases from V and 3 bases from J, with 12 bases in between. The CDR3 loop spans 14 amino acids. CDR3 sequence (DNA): TGCGCCAGCAGCCGTCCCCCGGGGACAGATACGCAGTATTTT. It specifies CASSRPPGTDTQYF.

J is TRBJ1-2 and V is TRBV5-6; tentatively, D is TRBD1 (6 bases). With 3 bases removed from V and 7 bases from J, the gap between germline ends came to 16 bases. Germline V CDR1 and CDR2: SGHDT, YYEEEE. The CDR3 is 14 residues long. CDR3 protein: CASSWVRGQTGYTF. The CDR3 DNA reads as TGTGCCAGCAGCTGGGTTAGAGGACAGACTGGCTACACCTTC.